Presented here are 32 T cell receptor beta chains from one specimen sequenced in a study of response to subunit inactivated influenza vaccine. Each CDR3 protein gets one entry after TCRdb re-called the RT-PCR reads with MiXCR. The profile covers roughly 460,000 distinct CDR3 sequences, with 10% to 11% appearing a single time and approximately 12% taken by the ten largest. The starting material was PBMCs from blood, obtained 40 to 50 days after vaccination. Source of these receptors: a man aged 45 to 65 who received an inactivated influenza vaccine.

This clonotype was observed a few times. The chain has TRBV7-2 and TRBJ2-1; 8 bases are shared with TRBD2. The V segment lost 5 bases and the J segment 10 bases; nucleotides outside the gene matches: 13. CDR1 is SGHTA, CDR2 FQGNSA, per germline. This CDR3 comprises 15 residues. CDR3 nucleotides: TGTGCCAGCAGCCCATCGGGGGGGAGGGAAATAGAGCAGTTCTTC. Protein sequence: CASSPSGGREIEQFF. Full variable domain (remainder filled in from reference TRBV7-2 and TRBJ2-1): GAGVSQSPSNKVTEKGKDVELRCDPISGHTALYWYRQSLGQGLEFLIYFQGNSAPDKSGLPSDRFSAERTGGSVSTLTIQRTQQEDSAVYLCASSPSGGREIEQFFGPGTRLTVL.

CDR3 DNA sequence: TGTGCCAGCAGTCTTAAAATCACGGGCGGGAGGACTGGCTACACCTTC. This translates into CASSLKITGGRTGYTF. V is TRBV28 and J is TRBJ1-2, with no clear D. Germline CDR1 reads MDHEN; CDR2 reads SYDVKM. V dropped 5 bases and J dropped 7 bases, with 23 bases sitting between them. The CDR3 loop spans 16 amino acids.

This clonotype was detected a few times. Here the CDR3 reads CSARDSRGYNEQFF. The CDR3 nucleotides are TGCAGTGCTAGAGATTCGCGGGGGTACAATGAGCAGTTCTTC. The chain has TRBV20-1 and TRBJ2-1, with 7 bases fitting TRBD2. CDR3 size: 14 residues. The V gene end was trimmed by 0 bases and the J gene end by 4 bases; junction bases not matched to a gene: 3. Germline loops: CDR1 DFQATT, CDR2 SNEGSKA (reference sequence).

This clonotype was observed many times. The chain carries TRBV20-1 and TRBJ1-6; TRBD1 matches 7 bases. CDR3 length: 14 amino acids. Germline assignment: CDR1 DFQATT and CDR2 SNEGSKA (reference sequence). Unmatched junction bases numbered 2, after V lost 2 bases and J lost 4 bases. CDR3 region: CSARQQGYNSPLHF. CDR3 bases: TGCAGTGCTAGACAACAGGGGTATAATTCACCCCTCCACTTT.

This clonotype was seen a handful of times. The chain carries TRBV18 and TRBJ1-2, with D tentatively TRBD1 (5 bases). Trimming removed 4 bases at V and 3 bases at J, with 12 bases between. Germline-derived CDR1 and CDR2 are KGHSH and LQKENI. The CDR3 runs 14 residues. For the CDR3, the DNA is TGTGCCAGCTCACAGACCGGGACGGACTATGGCTACACCTTC. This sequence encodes CASSQTGTDYGYTF.

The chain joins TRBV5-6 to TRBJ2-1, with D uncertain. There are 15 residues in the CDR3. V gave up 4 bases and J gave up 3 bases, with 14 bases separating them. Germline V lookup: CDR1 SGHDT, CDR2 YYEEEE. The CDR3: CASSPRGFFYNEQFF. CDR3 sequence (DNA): TGTGCCAGCAGCCCCCGCGGTTTCTTCTACAATGAGCAGTTCTTC.

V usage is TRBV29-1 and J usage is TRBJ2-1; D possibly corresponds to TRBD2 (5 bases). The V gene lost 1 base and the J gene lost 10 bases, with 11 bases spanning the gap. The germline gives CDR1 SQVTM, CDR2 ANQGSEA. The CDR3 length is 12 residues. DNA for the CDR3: TGCAGCGTTGAAGTCGGTACGGGAGAGCAGTTCTTC. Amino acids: CSVEVGTGEQFF.

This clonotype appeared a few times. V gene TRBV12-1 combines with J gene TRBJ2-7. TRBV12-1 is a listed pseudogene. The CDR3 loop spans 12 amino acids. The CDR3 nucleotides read TGTGCCAGCAGCTTTCCTCCCTACGAGCAGTACTTC. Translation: CASSFPPYEQYF.

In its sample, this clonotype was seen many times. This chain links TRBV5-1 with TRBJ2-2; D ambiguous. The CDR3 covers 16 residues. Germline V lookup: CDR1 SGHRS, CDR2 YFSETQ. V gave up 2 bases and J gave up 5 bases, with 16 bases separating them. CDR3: CASSFTPTRATGELFF. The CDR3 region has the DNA TGCGCCAGCAGCTTTACCCCGACAAGAGCAACCGGGGAGCTGTTTTTT.

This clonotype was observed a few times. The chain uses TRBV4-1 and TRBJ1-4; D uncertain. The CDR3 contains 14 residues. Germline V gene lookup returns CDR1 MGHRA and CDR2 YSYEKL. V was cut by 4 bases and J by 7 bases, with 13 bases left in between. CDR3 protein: CASSPLGLAEKLFF. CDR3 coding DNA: TGCGCCAGCAGCCCCTTAGGTTTGGCTGAAAAACTGTTTTTT.

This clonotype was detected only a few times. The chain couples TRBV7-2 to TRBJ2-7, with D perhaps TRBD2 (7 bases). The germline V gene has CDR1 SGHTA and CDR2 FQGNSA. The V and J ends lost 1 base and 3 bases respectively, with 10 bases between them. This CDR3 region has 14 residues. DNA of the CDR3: TGTGCCAGCAGCTTAGAGGGGGGGTACTACGAGCAGTACTTC. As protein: CASSLEGGYYEQYF.

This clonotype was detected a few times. The CDR3 bases are TGTGCCAGCAGGGAGTCTATAAGCGGGGACAGCTACAATGAGCAGTTCTTC. Its translation is CASRESISGDSYNEQFF. This chain links TRBV5-5 with TRBJ2-1; D is perhaps TRBD1 or TRBD2 (7 bases each). The V end lost 5 bases, the J end lost 3 bases, and 21 bases lay between the germline ends. Germline CDR1 and CDR2: SGHKS and YYEKEE (reference sequence). The CDR3 has 17 residues.

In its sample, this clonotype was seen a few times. The CDR3 DNA follows: TGTGCCATCAGTGAACTAGCGGGAGTGAATGAGCAGTTCTTC. Translation: CAISELAGVNEQFF. The chain links TRBV10-3 to TRBJ2-1, with 11 bases identical to TRBD2. V trimming: 3 bases; J trimming: 7 bases; junction bases outside the gene matches: 2. CDR1 ENHRY and CDR2 SYGVKD come from the germline V gene. CDR3 length: 14 residues.

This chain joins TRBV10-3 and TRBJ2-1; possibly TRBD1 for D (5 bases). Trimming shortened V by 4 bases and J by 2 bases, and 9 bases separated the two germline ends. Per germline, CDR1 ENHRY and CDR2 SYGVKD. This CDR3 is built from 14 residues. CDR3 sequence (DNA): TGTGCCATCAGTGGACAGACAACCTACAATGAGCAGTTCTTC. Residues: CAISGQTTYNEQFF.

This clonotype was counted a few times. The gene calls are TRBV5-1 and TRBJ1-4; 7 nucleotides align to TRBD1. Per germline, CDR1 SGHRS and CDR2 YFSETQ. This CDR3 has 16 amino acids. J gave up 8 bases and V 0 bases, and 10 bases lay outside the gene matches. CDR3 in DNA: TGCGCCAGCAGCTTGGCCGTTGGACAGGTTTGGGAAAAACTGTTTTTT. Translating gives CASSLAVGQVWEKLFF.

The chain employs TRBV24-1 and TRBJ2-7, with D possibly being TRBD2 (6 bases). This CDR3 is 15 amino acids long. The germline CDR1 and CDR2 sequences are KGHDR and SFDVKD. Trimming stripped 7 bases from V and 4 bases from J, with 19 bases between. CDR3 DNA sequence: TGTGCCACCAGGACCGGGACTCACGGGCGGTACGAGCAGTACTTC. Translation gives CATRTGTHGRYEQYF.

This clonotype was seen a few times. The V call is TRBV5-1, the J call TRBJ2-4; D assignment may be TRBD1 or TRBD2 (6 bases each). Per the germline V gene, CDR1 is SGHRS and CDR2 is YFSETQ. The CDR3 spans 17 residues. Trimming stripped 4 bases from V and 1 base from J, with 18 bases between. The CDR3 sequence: CASSPSGGLMAKNIQYF. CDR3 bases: TGCGCCAGCAGCCCATCTGGGGGGCTGATGGCCAAAAACATTCAGTACTTC. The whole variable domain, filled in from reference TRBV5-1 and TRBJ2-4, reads KAGVTQTPRYLIKTRGQQVTLSCSPISGHRSVSWYQQTPGQGLQFLFEYFSETQRNKGNFPGRFSGRQFSNSRSEMNVSTLELGDSALYLCASSPSGGLMAKNIQYFGAGTRLSVL.

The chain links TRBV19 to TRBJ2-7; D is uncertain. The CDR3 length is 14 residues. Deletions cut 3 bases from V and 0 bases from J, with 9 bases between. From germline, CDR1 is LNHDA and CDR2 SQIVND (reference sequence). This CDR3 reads CASSIATTSYEQYF. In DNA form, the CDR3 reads TGTGCCAGTAGTATTGCGACCACCTCCTACGAGCAGTACTTC.

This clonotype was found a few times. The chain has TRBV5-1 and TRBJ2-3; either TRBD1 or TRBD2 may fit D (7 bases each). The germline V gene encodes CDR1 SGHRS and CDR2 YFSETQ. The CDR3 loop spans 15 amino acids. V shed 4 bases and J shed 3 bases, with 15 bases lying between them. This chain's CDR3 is CASSRDREGTDTQYF. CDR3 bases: TGCGCCAGCAGCCGCGACAGGGAGGGGACAGATACGCAGTATTTT.

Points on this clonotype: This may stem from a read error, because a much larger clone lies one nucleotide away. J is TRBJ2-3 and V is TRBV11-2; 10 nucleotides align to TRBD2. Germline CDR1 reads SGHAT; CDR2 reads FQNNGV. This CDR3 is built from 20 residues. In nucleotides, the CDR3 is TGTGCCAACAGCCCACACAGATCTTCGACTAGCGGGCAAGACACAGATACGCAGTATTTT. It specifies CANSPHRSSTSGQDTDTQYF.

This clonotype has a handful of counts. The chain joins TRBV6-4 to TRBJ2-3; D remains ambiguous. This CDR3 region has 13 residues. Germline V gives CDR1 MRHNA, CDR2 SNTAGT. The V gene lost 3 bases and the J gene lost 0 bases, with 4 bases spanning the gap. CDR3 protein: CASSEGSTDTQYF. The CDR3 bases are TGTGCCAGCAGTGAAGGCAGCACAGATACGCAGTATTTT.

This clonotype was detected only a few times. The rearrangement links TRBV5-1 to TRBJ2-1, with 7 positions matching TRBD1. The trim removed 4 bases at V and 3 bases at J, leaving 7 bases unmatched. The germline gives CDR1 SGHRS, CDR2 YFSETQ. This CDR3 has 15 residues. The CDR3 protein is CASSPGQNLYNEQFF. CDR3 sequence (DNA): TGCGCCAGCAGCCCGGGACAGAATCTCTACAATGAGCAGTTCTTC.

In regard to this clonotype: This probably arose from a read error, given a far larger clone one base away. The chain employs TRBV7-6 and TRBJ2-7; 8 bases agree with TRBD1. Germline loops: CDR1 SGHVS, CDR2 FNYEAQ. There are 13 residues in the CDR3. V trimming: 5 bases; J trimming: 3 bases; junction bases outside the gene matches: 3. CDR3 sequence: CASSHGQGYEQYF. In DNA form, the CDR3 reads TGTGCCAGCAGCCACGGACAGGGCTACGAGCAGTACTTC.

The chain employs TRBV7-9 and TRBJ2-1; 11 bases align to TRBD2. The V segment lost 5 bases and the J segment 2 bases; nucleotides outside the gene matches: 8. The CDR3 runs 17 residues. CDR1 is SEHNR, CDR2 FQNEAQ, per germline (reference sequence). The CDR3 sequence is CASSTLAGGPTYNEQFF. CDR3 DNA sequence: TGTGCCAGCAGCACCTTAGCGGGGGGGCCTACCTACAATGAGCAGTTCTTC. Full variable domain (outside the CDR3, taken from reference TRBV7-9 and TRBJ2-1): DTGVSQNPRHKITKRGQNVTFRCDPISEHNRLYWYRQTLGQGPEFLTYFQNEAQLEKSRLLSDRFSAERPKGSFSTLEIQRTEQGDSAMYLCASSTLAGGPTYNEQFFGPGTRLTVL.

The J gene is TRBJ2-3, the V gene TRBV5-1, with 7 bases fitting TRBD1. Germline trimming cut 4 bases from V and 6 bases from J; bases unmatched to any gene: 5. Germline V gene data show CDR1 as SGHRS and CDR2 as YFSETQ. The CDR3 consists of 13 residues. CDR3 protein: CASSDRASDTQYF. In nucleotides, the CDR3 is TGCGCCAGCAGCGACAGGGCCTCGGATACGCAGTATTTT.

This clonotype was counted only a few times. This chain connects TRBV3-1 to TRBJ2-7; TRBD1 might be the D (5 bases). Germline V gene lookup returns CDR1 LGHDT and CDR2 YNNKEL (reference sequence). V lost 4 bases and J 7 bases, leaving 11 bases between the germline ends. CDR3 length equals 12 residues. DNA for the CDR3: TGTGCCAGCAGCCCTCTAGGGGCAGAGCAGTACTTC. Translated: CASSPLGAEQYF.

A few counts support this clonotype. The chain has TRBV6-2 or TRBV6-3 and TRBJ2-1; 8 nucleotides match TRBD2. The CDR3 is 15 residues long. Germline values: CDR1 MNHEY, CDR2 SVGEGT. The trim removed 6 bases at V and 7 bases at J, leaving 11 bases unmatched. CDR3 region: CASSPRLLAANEQFF. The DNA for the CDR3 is TGTGCCAGCAGCCCCAGGCTACTAGCGGCGAATGAGCAGTTCTTC.

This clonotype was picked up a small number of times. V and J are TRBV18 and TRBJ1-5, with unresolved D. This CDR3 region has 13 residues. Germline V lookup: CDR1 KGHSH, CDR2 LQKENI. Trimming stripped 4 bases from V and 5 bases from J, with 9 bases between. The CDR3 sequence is CASSRDVDQPQHF. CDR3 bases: TGTGCCAGCTCACGCGACGTAGATCAGCCCCAGCATTTT.

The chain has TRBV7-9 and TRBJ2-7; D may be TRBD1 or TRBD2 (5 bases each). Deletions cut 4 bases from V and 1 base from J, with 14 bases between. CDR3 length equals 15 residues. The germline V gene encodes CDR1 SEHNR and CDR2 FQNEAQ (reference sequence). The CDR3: CASSSPSGLSYEQYF. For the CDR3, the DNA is TGTGCCAGCAGCTCGCCGTCGGGGCTTTCCTACGAGCAGTACTTC.

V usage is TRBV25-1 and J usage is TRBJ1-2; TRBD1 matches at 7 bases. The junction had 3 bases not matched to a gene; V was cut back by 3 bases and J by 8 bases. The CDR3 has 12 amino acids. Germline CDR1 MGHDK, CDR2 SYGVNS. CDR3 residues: CASSDPTGGYTF. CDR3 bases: TGTGCCAGCAGTGACCCGACAGGGGGCTACACCTTC.

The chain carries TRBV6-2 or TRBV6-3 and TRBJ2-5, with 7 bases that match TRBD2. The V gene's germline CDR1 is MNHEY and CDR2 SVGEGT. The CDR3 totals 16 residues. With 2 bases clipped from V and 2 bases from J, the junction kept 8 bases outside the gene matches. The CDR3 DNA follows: TGTGCCAGCAGTTACCCCCATGGGGGGGTACAAGAGACCCAGTACTTC. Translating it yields CASSYPHGGVQETQYF.

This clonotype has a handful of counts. The CDR3 is CASSLDLQGMGNQPQHF. DNA for the CDR3: TGCGCCAGCAGCCTAGACCTACAGGGGATGGGGAATCAGCCCCAGCATTTT. This rearrangement joins TRBV4-1 to TRBJ1-5; TRBD1 matches at 7 bases. Per the germline V gene, CDR1 is MGHRA and CDR2 is YSYEKL. V lost 4 bases, J lost 4 bases, and 13 bases stayed unmatched. The CDR3 consists of 17 residues.